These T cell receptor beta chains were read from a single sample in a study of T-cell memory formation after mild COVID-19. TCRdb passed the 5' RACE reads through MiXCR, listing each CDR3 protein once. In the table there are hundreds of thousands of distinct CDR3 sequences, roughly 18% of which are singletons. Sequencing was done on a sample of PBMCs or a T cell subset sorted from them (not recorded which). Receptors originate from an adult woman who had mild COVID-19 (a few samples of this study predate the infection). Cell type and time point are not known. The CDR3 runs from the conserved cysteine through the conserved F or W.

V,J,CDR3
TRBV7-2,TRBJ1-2,CASSFPTGGDGYTF
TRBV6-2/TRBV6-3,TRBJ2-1,CASSSGAGEFF
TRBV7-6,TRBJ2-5,CASTPAFNVGRETQYF
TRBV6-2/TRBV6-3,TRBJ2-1,CASSYSGGGQGF
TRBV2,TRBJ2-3,CASSEAVYSPADTQYF
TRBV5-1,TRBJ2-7,CASSTTGVDEQYF
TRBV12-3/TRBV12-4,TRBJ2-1,CASSFGSLGEQFF
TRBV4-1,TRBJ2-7,CASSRGQGGTYYEQYF
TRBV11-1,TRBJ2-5,CASSLGWRAQYF
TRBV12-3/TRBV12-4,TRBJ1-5,CASTLRGGRNQPQHF
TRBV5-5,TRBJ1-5,CASSRLGQYNQPQHF
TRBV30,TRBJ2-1,CAWSVQREGLSYNEQFF
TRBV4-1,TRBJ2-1,CASSQGMEGGGINEQFF
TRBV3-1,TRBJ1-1,CASSHWTGGKNTEAFF
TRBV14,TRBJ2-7,CASSQFSEQYF
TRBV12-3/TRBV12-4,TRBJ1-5,CASSSDGLFQPQHF
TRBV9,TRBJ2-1,CASSVNPRRKGNEQFF
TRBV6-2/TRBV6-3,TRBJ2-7,CASSYTQGRTLYEQYF
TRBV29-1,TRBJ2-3,CSVEVGGQGFIDTQYF
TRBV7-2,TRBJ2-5,CASTLGSAKYF
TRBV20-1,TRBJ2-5,CSALAGVQETQYF
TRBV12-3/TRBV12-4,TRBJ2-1,CASSFSSGISEQFF
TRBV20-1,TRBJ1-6,CSASLDGNSPLHF
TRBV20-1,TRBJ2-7,CSATHHGPIKDEQYF
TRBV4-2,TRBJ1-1,CASSQDTLMGHRMWEAFF
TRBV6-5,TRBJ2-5,CASSYEYRDRSQETQYF
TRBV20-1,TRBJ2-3,CSSPASGSDTQYF
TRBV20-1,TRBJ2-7,CSVRDLMGLAGAYEQYF
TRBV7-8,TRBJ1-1,CASSLGLDRVDGEAFF
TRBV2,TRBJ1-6,CASSPYRDRLSPLHF
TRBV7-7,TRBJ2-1,CASSRTSGWGNEQFF
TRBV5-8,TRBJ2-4,CASSLRTSGRSAKNIQYF
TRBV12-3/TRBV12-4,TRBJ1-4,CASSSSTSHEKLFF
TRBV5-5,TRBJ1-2,CASSHTPRDSDRYTF
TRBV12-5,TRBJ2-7,CASVMGPLSEQYF
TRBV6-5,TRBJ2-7,CASSLAGGSSDEQYF
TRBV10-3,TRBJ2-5,CATSGTGSHRQETQYF
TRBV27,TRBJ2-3,CASSSLKTQYF
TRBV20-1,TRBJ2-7,CSAMDYDPSYEQYF
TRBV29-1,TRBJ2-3,CSVGQRTDTQYF
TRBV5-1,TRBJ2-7,CASSLALNPTTAYEQYF
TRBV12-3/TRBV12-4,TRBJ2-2,CASSTSSVSGELFF
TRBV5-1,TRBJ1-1,CASSPRVTNTEAFF
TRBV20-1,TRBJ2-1,CSARDRRAGGPTVDEQFF
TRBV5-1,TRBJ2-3,CASSPSVGSGDTQYF
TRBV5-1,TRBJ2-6,CASSEDPSGANVLTF
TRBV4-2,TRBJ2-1,CASMGTSGIYEQFF
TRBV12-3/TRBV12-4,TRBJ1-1,CASSLKTVEAFF
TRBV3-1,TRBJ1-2,CASSQGPGVGSGYTF
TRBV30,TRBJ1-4,CAWSHSTGRNEKLFF
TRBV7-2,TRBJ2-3,CASSLLIFTSTDTQYF
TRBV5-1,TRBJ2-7,CASTRGTGESYEQYF
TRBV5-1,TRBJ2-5,CASSVGPWAQETQYF